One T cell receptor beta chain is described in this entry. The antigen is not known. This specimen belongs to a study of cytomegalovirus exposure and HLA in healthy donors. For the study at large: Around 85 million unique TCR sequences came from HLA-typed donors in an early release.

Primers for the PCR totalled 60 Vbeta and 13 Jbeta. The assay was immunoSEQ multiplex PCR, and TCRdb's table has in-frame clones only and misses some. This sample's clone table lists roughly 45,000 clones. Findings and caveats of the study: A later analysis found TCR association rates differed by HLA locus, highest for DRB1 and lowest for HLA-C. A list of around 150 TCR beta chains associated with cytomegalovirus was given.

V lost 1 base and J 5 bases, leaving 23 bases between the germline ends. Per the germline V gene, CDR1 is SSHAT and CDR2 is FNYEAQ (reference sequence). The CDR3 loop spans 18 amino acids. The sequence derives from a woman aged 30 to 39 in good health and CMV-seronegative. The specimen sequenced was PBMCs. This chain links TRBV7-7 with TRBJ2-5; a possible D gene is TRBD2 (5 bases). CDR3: CASSLGGVGLARVETQYF. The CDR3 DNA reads TGTGCCAGCAGCTTAGGCGGAGTTGGGTTGGCGAGGGTGGAGACCCAGTACTTC. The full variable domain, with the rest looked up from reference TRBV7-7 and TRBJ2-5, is GAGVSQSPRYKVTKRGQDVTLRCDPISSHATLYWYQQALGQGPEFLTYFNYEAQPDKSGLPSDRFSAERPEGSISTLTIQRTEQRDSAMYRCASSLGGVGLARVETQYFGPGTRLLVL.